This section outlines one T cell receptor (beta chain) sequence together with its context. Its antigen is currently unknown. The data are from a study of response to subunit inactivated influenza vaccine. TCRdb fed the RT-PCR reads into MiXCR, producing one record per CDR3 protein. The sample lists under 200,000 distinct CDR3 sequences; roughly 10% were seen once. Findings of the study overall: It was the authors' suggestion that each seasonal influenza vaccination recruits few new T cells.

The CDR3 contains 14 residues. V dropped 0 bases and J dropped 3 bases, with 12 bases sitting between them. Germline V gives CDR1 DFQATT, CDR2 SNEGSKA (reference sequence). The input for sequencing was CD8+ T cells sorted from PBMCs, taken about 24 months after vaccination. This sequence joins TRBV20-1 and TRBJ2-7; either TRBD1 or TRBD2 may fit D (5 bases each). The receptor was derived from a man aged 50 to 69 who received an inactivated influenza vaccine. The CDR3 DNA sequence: TGCAGTGCTAGAGATCAGGGAGATGACTACGAGCAGTACTTC. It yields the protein CSARDQGDDYEQYF.